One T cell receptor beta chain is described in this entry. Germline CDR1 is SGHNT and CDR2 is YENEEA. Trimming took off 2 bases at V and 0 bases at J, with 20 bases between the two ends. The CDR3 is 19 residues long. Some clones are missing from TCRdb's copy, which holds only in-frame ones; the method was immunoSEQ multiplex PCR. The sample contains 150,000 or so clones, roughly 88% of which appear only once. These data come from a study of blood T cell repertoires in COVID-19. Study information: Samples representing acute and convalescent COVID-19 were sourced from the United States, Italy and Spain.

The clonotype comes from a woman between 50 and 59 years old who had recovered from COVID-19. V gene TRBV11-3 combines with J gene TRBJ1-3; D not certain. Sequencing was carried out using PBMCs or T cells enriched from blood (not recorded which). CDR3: CASSLRTVSPTYSGNTIYF. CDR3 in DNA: TGTGCCAGCAGCTTACGTACAGTCTCACCGACCTACTCTGGAAACACCATATATTTT.